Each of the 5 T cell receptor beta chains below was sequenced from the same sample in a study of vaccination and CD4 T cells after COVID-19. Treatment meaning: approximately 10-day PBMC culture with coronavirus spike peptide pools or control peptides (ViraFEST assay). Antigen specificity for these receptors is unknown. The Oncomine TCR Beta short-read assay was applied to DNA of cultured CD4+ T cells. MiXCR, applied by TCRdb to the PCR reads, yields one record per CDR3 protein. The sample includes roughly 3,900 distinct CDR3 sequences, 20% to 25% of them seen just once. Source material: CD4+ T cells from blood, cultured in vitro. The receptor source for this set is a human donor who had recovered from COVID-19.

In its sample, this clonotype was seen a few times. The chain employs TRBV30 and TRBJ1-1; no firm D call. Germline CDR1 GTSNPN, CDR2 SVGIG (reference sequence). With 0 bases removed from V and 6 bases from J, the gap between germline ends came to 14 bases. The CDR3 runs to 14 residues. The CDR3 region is CAWSVTLGIPEAFF. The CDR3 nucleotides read TGTGCCTGGAGTGTAACCCTAGGGATACCTGAAGCTTTCTTT.

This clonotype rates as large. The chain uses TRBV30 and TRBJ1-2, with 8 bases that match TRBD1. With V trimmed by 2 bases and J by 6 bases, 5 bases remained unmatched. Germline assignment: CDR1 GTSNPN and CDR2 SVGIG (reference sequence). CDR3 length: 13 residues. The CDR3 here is CAWSLGQGHGYTF. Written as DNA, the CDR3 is TGTGCCTGGAGTCTAGGACAGGGACATGGCTACACCTTC. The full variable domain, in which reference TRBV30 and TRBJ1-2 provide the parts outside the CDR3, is SQTIHQWPATLVQPVGSPLSLECTVEGTSNPNLYWYRQAAGRGLQLLFYSVGIGQISSEVPQNLSASRPQDRQFILSSKKLLLSDSGFYLCAWSLGQGHGYTFGSGTRLTVV.

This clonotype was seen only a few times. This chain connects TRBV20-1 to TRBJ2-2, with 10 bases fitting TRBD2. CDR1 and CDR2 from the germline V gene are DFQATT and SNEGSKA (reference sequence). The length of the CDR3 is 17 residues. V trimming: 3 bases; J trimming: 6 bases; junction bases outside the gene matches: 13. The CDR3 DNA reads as TGCAGTGCTAGGAGTTCGAGGGAACTAGCGGGGTCCGGGGAGCTGTTTTTT. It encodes CSARSSRELAGSGELFF.

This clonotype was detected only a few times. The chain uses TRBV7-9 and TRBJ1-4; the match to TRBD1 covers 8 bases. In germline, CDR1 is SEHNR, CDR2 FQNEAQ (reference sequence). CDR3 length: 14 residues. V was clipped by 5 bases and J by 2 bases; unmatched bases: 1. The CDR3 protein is CASSRQGTNEKLFF. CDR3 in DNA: TGTGCCAGCAGCAGACAGGGGACTAATGAAAAACTGTTTTTT.

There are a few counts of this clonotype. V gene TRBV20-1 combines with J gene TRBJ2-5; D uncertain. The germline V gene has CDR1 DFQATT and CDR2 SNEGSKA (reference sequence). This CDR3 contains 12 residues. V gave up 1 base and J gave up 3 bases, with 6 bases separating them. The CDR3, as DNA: TGCAGTGCTAGAGTTCTTAAAGAGACCCAGTACTTC. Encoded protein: CSARVLKETQYF.